This TCR beta chain was sequenced for a study of cytomegalovirus exposure and HLA in healthy donors. Study background: Unique TCRs from HLA-typed donors, approximately 80 million of them, were held in an early data release. General study findings and limits: Cytomegalovirus status, reportedly, was diagnosed with high specificity and sensitivity by the classifier. Reports state that TCR beta sequences accurately predicted most subjects' HLA-A and HLA-B alleles.

The CDR3 is made up of 12 amino acids. Germline V gene lookup returns CDR1 MNHNS and CDR2 SASEGT. Trimming removed 5 bases from V and 8 bases from J, with 10 bases in between. Primers for the PCR totalled 60 Vbeta and 13 Jbeta. Using immunoSEQ multiplex PCR, the repertoire was profiled, and TCRdb retains in-frame clones only, with some absent. The sample lists about 150,000 clones; roughly 77% were seen once. This clone was picked up a small number of times. Its antigen is unidentified. The chain employs TRBV6-1 and TRBJ2-1; the D is unclear. The clonotype was recovered from a male donor in good health and CMV-seronegative. The material sequenced was PBMCs. The CDR3 DNA sequence: TGTGCCAGCAGTCACGGAGTCGATGAGCAGTTCTTC. As protein: CASSHGVDEQFF.